The entry below describes one TCR beta chain. The table lists this clonotype with many counts. Its antigen remains unidentified. Base qualities are not provided; no much larger clone lies one nucleotide away. The data are from a study of response to subunit inactivated influenza vaccine listed by TCRdb under 2018. Background for the entire study: To follow how T cells responded to a trivalent subunit inactivated influenza vaccine, the researchers relied on deep quantitative profiling of the T cell receptor repertoire. Results and caveats for the whole study, not just this receptor: According to the authors, only a limited number of new T cells may be recruited by each seasonal influenza vaccination.

The junction shows trimming of 3 bases on V and 2 bases on J, plus 7 bases between the germline ends. Spanning cysteine to phenylalanine, the CDR3 consists of 12 amino acids. The only DNA kept is the CDR3, 36 bases in frame from the first base. The germline V gene (reference sequence) provides CDR1 DFQATT and CDR2 SNEGSKA. The library came from RT-PCR. TCRdb records Illumina HiSeq 2500 as the sequencer. TCRdb's own reprocessing of the public reads used fastp at Q25 and MiXCR and kept productive beta chains. Rows with one shared CDR3 protein collapse into an entry with the most common genes and DNA. For this sample the table gives about 800,000 distinct CDR3 sequences, of which approximately 22% were detected only once. The top ten clonotypes cover roughly 10% of the sample.

This receptor chain uses TRBV20-1 and TRBJ2-5, with the D gene call left open. Specimen: PBMCs from blood, collected about 5 days after vaccination. This TCR came from a man between 50 and 59 years old who received an inactivated influenza vaccine. Donor details come from another sample of the same person, matched by shared clones. The DNA reads as follows: TGCAGTGCTAGCCGCGGACAAGAGACCCAGTACTTC. This gives the protein CSASRGQETQYF.